This T cell receptor (beta chain) is from a study of T cell repertoires and HLA-DP antigens. In the study overall: Alloreactive CD4+ T cells targeted HLA-DP on transduced HeLa. One alloantigen had more than 9 groove amino acid differences from self, the other one.

Study-wide points: Naive and memory CD4+ repertoires were not analysed separately.

Primers targeted 54 TRBV and 13 TRBJ segments. The table came from immunoSEQ multiplex PCR; TCRdb's copy has only in-frame clones and leaves some out. The sample lists fewer than 95,000 clones; about nine tenths were seen once. Turning to this clone: Its antigen is currently unknown.

The V end lost 1 base, the J end lost 8 bases, and 21 bases lay between the germline ends. Germline-derived CDR1 and CDR2 are SEHNR and FQNEAQ (reference sequence). This CDR3 has 17 amino acids. V is TRBV7-9 and J is TRBJ2-1; perhaps D is TRBD1 or TRBD2 (7 bases each). This clonotype was sampled from a man aged 45-60 years in good health and CMV-seronegative. The sequencing sample was made of CD4+ T cells from PBMCs. The CDR3 is CASSLESSGAGGDEQFF. Written as DNA, the CDR3 is TGTGCCAGCAGCTTAGAGTCGTCCGGCGCAGGGGGGGATGAGCAGTTCTTC.